The TCR beta chain described here comes from a study of beta chain features in type 1 diabetes (dated by TCRdb to between 2018 and 2020). Some background on the complete study: Mean age, gender distribution, total cell number and subset yield were not different between patients and healthy donors. The study compared the TCRB repertoires of sorted circulating CD4+ T cell subsets in recently diagnosed type 1 diabetes patients with those in matched healthy donors. Regulatory and stem cell-like memory subsets were obtained from only 8 patients and roughly 8 healthy donors, while naive and central memory subsets were obtained from all 28 donors. A total of around 110,000,000 sorted cells were examined across all samples, and RNA yield correlated strongly with the number of cells per subset. Summary of the overall study and its limitations: Because cDNA rather than genomic DNA was sequenced, highly expressing activated cells could have been over-represented, although no difference in activation and CD3 levels was found between groups. A moderate but significant shortening of TCRB CDR3 length was observed in type 1 diabetes patients in all four CD4+ subsets. The naive, central memory and regulatory TCRB repertoires appeared to resemble one another more closely among patients than among healthy donors. At VDJ recombination sites, type 1 diabetes patients had fewer insertions and more deleted nucleotides, which implies abnormalities in thymic rearrangement. Because small numbers of individuals were included in the HLA sub-analyses, any influence of HLA type on TCRB rearrangement was left unresolved. PCR may preferentially amplify shorter templates, but because patient and control samples were amplified and corrected together, any resulting skew would affect both groups equally.

From each donor, a single peripheral blood sample of 95 to 150 mL on average was drawn into heparinised tubes. A BD FACSAria II was used to sort naive, central memory, regulatory and stem cell-like memory CD4+ T cells with a panel that included CD45RO, CCR7, CD25, CD127, CD95 and CD27. Every sorted population had a purity above 95%. PBMCs were isolated right away by Lymphoprep density gradient centrifugation and were stained directly, without culture. So that batch effects would be minimized, each experiment stained and sorted samples in pairs, pairing one healthy donor with one patient. The entire amount of isolated RNA was reverse transcribed using the High Capacity cDNA Reverse Transcription Kit, so the sequenced TCRB transcripts were expressed ones. Deep immunoSEQ sequencing was applied to naive, central memory and regulatory T cell samples, giving an average of roughly 3.5 million total reads per sample. After sorted cells were lysed in RLT buffer, RNA was extracted with DNase-treated RNeasy Micro or Mini kits, with the choice depending on cell number. Each cell subset was processed separately to prevent cross-contamination, with patient and healthy donor samples processed together. TCRB sequences were amplified from cDNA with the immunoSEQ multiplex PCR, producing 87-bp fragments spanning the CDR3 region. Sequencing of the amplicons was done on the Illumina HiSeq platform. The original methods were these. Synthetic template baselines were used to correct PCR bias computationally, reads within Hamming distance 2 were collapsed together, and singletons that could not be merged were discarded. By aligning reads against IMGT, V, D and J genes, CDR3 length, and insertions or deletions at six rearrangement sites were assigned. Within each subset, clonotype counts were normalized to sorted cell number, after which true diversity and Gini coefficients were computed with the tcR R package. Repertoire sharing was quantified using the overlap coefficient calculated on TCRB nucleotide sequences. The source is immuneACCESS, and TCRdb retained only in-frame sequences with V and J called. Part of the clones is not carried over; for the studies checked, unresolved V genes explain less than half of this, and the remainder is unexplained. For V, J and clone size, that table is used; D and trimming come from the DNA. The sample table shows 300,000 to 350,000 clones, and 9.3% are seen once. The ten biggest clones cover 0.95% to 1.1% of the sample.

As concerns this clone: The clone's antigen remains unknown. Base qualities are not recorded, but no much larger clone differs from it by a single base. This sample also contains other DNA sequences that code for the same CDR3.

The CDR3 goes from the cysteine to the phenylalanine over 13 residues. The retained sequence is limited to the CDR3, 39 bases, with the frame set at the first base. At the junction V is shortened by 3 bases and J by 7 bases, with 10 bases in between. Taken from the germline V gene (reference sequence), the CDR1 and CDR2 loops are LNHDA and SQIVND. The source material was central memory CD4+ T cells from blood. The TCR sequence derives from a man in his thirties or forties with type 1 diabetes. The rearranged segments are TRBV19 and TRBJ1-5; the D segment cannot be called with confidence. In nucleotides, the sequence is TGTGCCAGTAGTATGGACGGGAGCCAGCCCCAGCATTTT. This encodes CASSMDGSQPQHF. The variable domain in full, with residues beyond the CDR3 obtained from the reference TRBV19 and TRBJ1-5 genes, is DGGITQSPKYLFRKEGQNVTLSCEQNLNHDAMYWYRQDPGQGLRLIYYSQIVNDFQKGDIAEGYSVSREKKESFPLTVTSAQKNPTAFYLCASSMDGSQPQHFGDGTRLSIL.